The 30 T cell receptor beta chains below come from one sample, sequenced in a study of control samples from healthy donors and cancer patients (dated by TCRdb to about 2020). The library relied on the immunoSEQ multiplex PCR assay. TCRdb carries this immuneACCESS record with in-frame sequences only. Its versions omit some clonotypes, under half of them owing to an unresolved V gene in the studies checked, with the rest unexplained. The sample table shows 100,000 to 150,000 clones, and roughly 90% are seen once. The top ten clonotypes cover around 2.1% of the sample. Material: blood. Receptors originate from a woman aged 45-60 years in good health.

This chain connects TRBV27 to TRBJ2-7; no firm D call. V gave up 2 bases and J gave up 5 bases, with 16 bases separating them. The CDR3 covers 15 residues. CDR1 and CDR2 (germline): MNHEY, SMNVEV (reference sequence). In DNA form, the CDR3 reads TGTGCCAGCAGTTTACGGCAGGATTCAAAGGACGAGCAGTACTTC. It encodes CASSLRQDSKDEQYF.

The rearrangement joins TRBV18 to TRBJ2-3; 10 bases match TRBD2. The CDR3 totals 17 residues. Trimming took 6 bases from V and 1 from J; bases not matched to a gene: 10. Germline CDR1 KGHSH, CDR2 LQKENI. In DNA form, the CDR3 reads TGTGCCAGCTCGACCAGGGCTAGCGGGAGAGGCACAGATACGCAGTATTTT. As protein: CASSTRASGRGTDTQYF.

The rearrangement links TRBV28 to TRBJ2-1; D gene unclear. With 5 bases removed from V and 6 bases from J, the gap between germline ends came to 11 bases. Germline loops: CDR1 MDHEN, CDR2 SYDVKM. This CDR3 comprises 13 residues. CDR3 sequence (DNA): TGTGCCAGCAGTCTCAGCCCGGGCAATGAGCAGTTCTTC. As protein: CASSLSPGNEQFF.

The chain recombines TRBV7-9 with TRBJ1-6; TRBD1 is a possible D gene (6 bases). The CDR3 runs 15 residues. V lost 3 bases, J lost 8 bases, and 14 bases lay in between. Germline V gene sequence: CDR1 SEHNR, CDR2 FQNEAQ (reference sequence). The CDR3 loop reads CASSFRGAKDSPLHF. CDR3 coding DNA: TGTGCCAGCAGCTTCAGGGGCGCGAAGGATTCACCCCTCCACTTT.

The chain employs TRBV11-3 and TRBJ2-7, with TRBD2 matching 11 bases. This CDR3 has 15 residues. Trimming took 5 bases from V and 4 from J; bases not matched to a gene: 7. Germline assignment: CDR1 SGHNT and CDR2 YENEEA. The CDR3 loop reads CASSPGLAGGYEQYF. The CDR3 region has the DNA TGTGCCAGCAGCCCAGGGCTAGCGGGAGGTTACGAGCAGTACTTC.

The chain combines TRBV7-2 with TRBJ2-7, with 10 positions matching TRBD2. The trim removed 5 bases at V and 5 bases at J, leaving 9 bases unmatched. This CDR3 spans 15 amino acids. Germline V gives CDR1 SGHTA, CDR2 FQGNSA. CDR3 coding DNA: TGTGCCAGCAGCCTTCTAGCGGGAGTCCTAGACGAGCAGTACTTC. Residues: CASSLLAGVLDEQYF.

V is TRBV5-1 and J is TRBJ1-6; D remains ambiguous. V shed 3 bases and J shed 5 bases, with 21 bases lying between them. The CDR3 consists of 18 residues. CDR1 is SGHRS, CDR2 YFSETQ, per germline. The CDR3 sequence: CASSSQTHVWADNSPLHF. CDR3 coding DNA: TGCGCCAGCAGCTCTCAGACTCATGTGTGGGCCGATAATTCACCCCTCCACTTT.

This clone was observed a handful of times. The genes are TRBV19 and TRBJ1-4; D perhaps matches TRBD1 (6 bases). The germline gives CDR1 LNHDA, CDR2 SQIVND (reference sequence). The length of the CDR3 is 15 residues. V lost 5 bases, J lost 8 bases, and 18 bases lay in between. CDR3 protein: CASSSGGSVWEKLFF. CDR3 DNA sequence: TGTGCCAGTAGTTCGGGGGGCTCCGTATGGGAAAAACTGTTTTTT. Combining the CDR3 with reference TRBV19 and TRBJ1-4 gives the whole variable domain DGGITQSPKYLFRKEGQNVTLSCEQNLNHDAMYWYRQDPGQGLRLIYYSQIVNDFQKGDIAEGYSVSREKKESFPLTVTSAQKNPTAFYLCASSSGGSVWEKLFFGSGTQLSVL.

V is TRBV3-1 (or the pseudogene TRBV3-2) and J is TRBJ2-1; 7 nucleotides line up with TRBD2. CDR1 and CDR2 from the germline V gene are LGHDT and YNNKEL (reference sequence). The V gene end was trimmed by 4 bases and the J gene end by 3 bases; junction bases not matched to a gene: 9. CDR3 length: 16 amino acids. The CDR3 region is CASSPVAGVNYNEQFF. The CDR3 DNA follows: TGTGCCAGCAGCCCCGTGGCGGGAGTGAACTACAATGAGCAGTTCTTC.

The chain is built from TRBV27 and TRBJ2-7; possible D gene TRBD1, 6 bases. V lost 8 bases to trimming and J lost 3 bases, with 11 bases between them. Germline CDR1 MNHEY, CDR2 SMNVEV (reference sequence). The length of the CDR3 is 12 residues. CDR3 protein: CASRDILYEQYF. In DNA form, the CDR3 reads TGTGCCAGCCGGGACATTCTCTACGAGCAGTACTTC.

The chain links TRBV7-2 to TRBJ1-1; D is possibly TRBD1 (5 bases). The V end was cut by 5 bases, the J end by 6 bases, with 19 bases between. Germline V gene lookup returns CDR1 SGHTA and CDR2 FQGNSA. This CDR3 region has 15 residues. CDR3 coding DNA: TGTGCCAGCAGCCTACCCCCGGGGCAGCGCGCTGAAGCTTTCTTT. It encodes CASSLPPGQRAEAFF.

This chain uses TRBV18 with TRBJ1-3; D remains ambiguous. Germline loops: CDR1 KGHSH, CDR2 LQKENI. The CDR3 extends over 16 amino acids. Trimming removed 3 bases from V and 2 bases from J, with 14 bases in between. The DNA for the CDR3 is TGTGCCAGCTCACCTCTTAGGGTGGATCCTGGAAACACCATATATTTT. It yields the protein CASSPLRVDPGNTIYF.

The gene calls are TRBV20-1 and TRBJ2-7; D not resolved. The V and J ends lost 6 bases and 8 bases respectively, with 14 bases between them. This CDR3 is built from 11 residues. The germline gives CDR1 DFQATT, CDR2 SNEGSKA (reference sequence). CDR3 region: CSAPKIDQQYF. CDR3 DNA sequence: TGCAGTGCCCCAAAGATCGATCAGCAGTACTTC.

The chain uses TRBV5-4 and TRBJ2-2; 8 nucleotides align to TRBD2. This CDR3 spans 15 amino acids. The V gene's germline CDR1 is SGHNT and CDR2 YYREEE (reference sequence). The V segment lost 1 base and the J segment 1 base; nucleotides outside the gene matches: 0. CDR3 amino acids: CASSLLAGNTGELFF. In DNA, the CDR3 is TGTGCCAGCAGCTTGCTAGCGGGGAACACCGGGGAGCTGTTTTTT.

CDR3: CASRKTGAYGYTF. CDR3 sequence (DNA): TGTGCCAGCAGGAAGACAGGGGCCTATGGCTACACCTTC. The chain joins TRBV28 to TRBJ1-2; 8 bases match TRBD1. V gave up 6 bases and J gave up 4 bases; unmatched junction bases: 4. Germline loops: CDR1 MDHEN, CDR2 SYDVKM. There are 13 residues in the CDR3.

V gene TRBV10-2 combines with J gene TRBJ1-1, with a tentative D call TRBD1 (6 bases). This CDR3 is 16 amino acids long. Germline loops: CDR1 WSHSY, CDR2 SAAADI. V lost 7 bases to trimming and J lost 1 base, with 19 bases between them. The DNA for the CDR3 is TGCGCCAGCAAAGATCAACAGGGTAGGAAGAACACTGAAGCTTTCTTT. Its translation: CASKDQQGRKNTEAFF.

This chain connects TRBV28 to TRBJ1-5, with unresolved D. The CDR3 length is 17 residues. Between the trimmed V and J ends, which lost 4 bases and 1 base, there was a span of 17 bases. CDR1 is MDHEN and CDR2 is SYDVKM in the germline V gene. The CDR3 spells CASSSTPAVGSNQPQHF. For the CDR3, the DNA is TGTGCCAGCAGTTCCACCCCCGCAGTGGGGAGCAATCAGCCCCAGCATTTT. The full variable domain, completed using reference TRBV28 and TRBJ1-5, is DVKVTQSSRYLVKRTGEKVFLECVQDMDHENMFWYRQDPGLGLRLIYFSYDVKMKEKGDIPEGYSVSREKKERFSLILESASTNQTSMYLCASSSTPAVGSNQPQHFGDGTRLSIL.

This chain uses TRBV7-9 with TRBJ2-5; no definite D call. The CDR3 has 12 amino acids. CDR1 is SEHNR, CDR2 FQNEAQ, per germline (reference sequence). With 1 base removed from V and 4 bases from J, the gap between germline ends came to 4 bases. DNA for the CDR3: TGTGCCAGCAGCTTAGACGGAGAGACCCAGTACTTC. This codes for CASSLDGETQYF.

Of note for this clone: Different DNA sequences within this sample yield the same CDR3. The chain carries TRBV3-1 (or the pseudogene TRBV3-2) and TRBJ2-3; 14 bases fit TRBD2. The ends lost 0 bases at V and 3 bases at J; junction bases unmatched: 5. CDR1 and CDR2 from the germline V gene are LGHDT and YNNKEL (reference sequence). The CDR3 has 18 amino acids. The CDR3 protein is CASSQEGLAGGGTDTQYF. As DNA, the CDR3 is TGTGCCAGCAGCCAAGAAGGACTAGCGGGGGGTGGTACAGATACGCAGTATTTT.

The chain recombines TRBV2 with TRBJ2-6, with 7 bases fitting TRBD1. The CDR3 is 15 residues long. CDR1 and CDR2 (germline): SNHLY, FYNNEI. V dropped 5 bases and J dropped 4; count of bases not matched to a gene: 5. The CDR3, as DNA: TGTGCCAGCAGTCCGACAGGGTCCGGGGCCAACGTCCTGACTTTC. It specifies CASSPTGSGANVLTF.

The J gene is TRBJ2-3, the V gene TRBV24-1; D is ambiguous. The CDR3 has 12 amino acids. Germline CDR1 and CDR2: KGHDR and SFDVKD. V lost 7 bases and J lost 0, with 4 bases in between. CDR3 bases: TGTGCCACCAGCCCGAGCACAGATACGCAGTATTTT. It yields the protein CATSPSTDTQYF.

The rearrangement joins TRBV5-1 to TRBJ2-5; D tentatively fits TRBD1 or TRBD2 (5 bases each). CDR1 and CDR2 from the germline V gene are SGHRS and YFSETQ. The CDR3 runs 14 residues. Trimming removed 2 bases at V and 2 bases at J, with 10 bases between. The CDR3 DNA reads TGCGCCAGCAGCTTTTCGTGGGGGCAAGAGACCCAGTACTTC. It yields the protein CASSFSWGQETQYF.

The J gene is TRBJ2-3, the V gene TRBV5-4; TRBD2 agrees at 7 bases. J was trimmed by 3 bases and V by 4 bases; bases with no gene match: 8. Germline V CDR1 and CDR2: SGHNT, YYREEE (reference sequence). The length of the CDR3 is 15 residues. CDR3 sequence (DNA): TGTGCCAGCAGCCCTGGGACTACCCGTACAGATACGCAGTATTTT. Protein sequence: CASSPGTTRTDTQYF.

This clone showed up just once. V gene TRBV19 combines with J gene TRBJ2-7; 7 positions match TRBD1. CDR1 is LNHDA and CDR2 is SQIVND in the germline V gene (reference sequence). This CDR3 has 14 amino acids. J lost 2 bases, V lost 2 bases, and 3 bases had no gene match. CDR3 bases: TGTGCCAGTAGTATAATGGGACAGACCTACGAGCAGTACTTC. Translation: CASSIMGQTYEQYF. Drawing the rest from reference TRBV19 and TRBJ2-7, the complete variable domain is DGGITQSPKYLFRKEGQNVTLSCEQNLNHDAMYWYRQDPGQGLRLIYYSQIVNDFQKGDIAEGYSVSREKKESFPLTVTSAQKNPTAFYLCASSIMGQTYEQYFGPGTRLTVT.

The chain links TRBV7-9 to TRBJ2-2; TRBD1 aligns across 7 bases. CDR1 is SEHNR and CDR2 is FQNEAQ in the germline V gene (reference sequence). Germline trimming cut 5 bases from V and 7 bases from J; bases unmatched to any gene: 13. The CDR3 has 16 residues. Here the CDR3 reads CASSGYRGSTLGELFF. The CDR3 DNA reads as TGTGCCAGCAGCGGCTACAGGGGCTCTACCCTCGGGGAGCTGTTTTTT. The whole variable domain, filled in from reference TRBV7-9 and TRBJ2-2, reads DTGVSQNPRHKITKRGQNVTFRCDPISEHNRLYWYRQTLGQGPEFLTYFQNEAQLEKSRLLSDRFSAERPKGSFSTLEIQRTEQGDSAMYLCASSGYRGSTLGELFFGEGSRLTVL.

The J gene is TRBJ2-7, the V gene TRBV5-5; 11 bases align to TRBD2. Germline loops: CDR1 SGHKS, CDR2 YYEKEE (reference sequence). This CDR3 is 12 amino acids long. Germline trimming cut 7 bases from V and 6 bases from J; bases unmatched to any gene: 3. The CDR3 bases are TGTGCCAGCTCGGGGACTAGCGGCGAGCAGTACTTC. Amino acid sequence: CASSGTSGEQYF.

This clone has ten or more counts. CDR3 DNA sequence: TGTGCCACCAACGACGGCCCGGGGAACCACGAGCAGTACTTC. Translated, it gives CATNDGPGNHEQYF. This chain uses TRBV2 with TRBJ2-7; a possible D gene is TRBD2 (5 bases). Per germline, CDR1 SNHLY and CDR2 FYNNEI. The CDR3 sequence is 14 residues long. V was trimmed by 10 bases and J by 5 bases, leaving 21 bases between them. The full variable domain, completed using reference TRBV2 and TRBJ2-7, is EPEVTQTPSHQVTQMGQEVILRCVPISNHLYFYWYRQILGQKVEFLVSFYNNEISEKSEIFDDQFSVERPDGSNFTLKIRSTKLEDSAMYFCATNDGPGNHEQYFGPGTRLTVT.

The chain recombines TRBV9 with TRBJ1-1; D not certain. Between the trimmed V and J ends, which lost 0 bases and 0 bases, there was a span of 9 bases. Per germline, CDR1 SGDLS and CDR2 YYNGEE. The CDR3 loop spans 15 amino acids. CDR3 coding DNA: TGTGCCAGCAGCGTAGGTCTGGGCTTGAACACTGAAGCTTTCTTT. Amino acids: CASSVGLGLNTEAFF.

The genes are TRBV6-5 and TRBJ2-2; 7 bases map to TRBD2. Germline V gene lookup returns CDR1 MNHEY and CDR2 SVGAGI. The CDR3 has 14 amino acids. Germline trimming cut 2 bases from V and 8 bases from J; bases unmatched to any gene: 5. The CDR3 coding sequence is TGTGCCAGCAGTTACCTGGGAGGGATTGGGGAGCTGTTTTTT. As protein: CASSYLGGIGELFF.

The chain recombines TRBV5-1 with TRBJ2-1, with TRBD2 matching 11 bases. J gave up 7 bases and V 5 bases, and 17 bases lay outside the gene matches. CDR3 length: 18 amino acids. CDR1 SGHRS and CDR2 YFSETQ come from the germline V gene. The CDR3 sequence is CASRGQQLSGRAGNEQFF. The CDR3, as DNA: TGCGCCAGCAGAGGCCAGCAACTTAGCGGGAGGGCCGGGAATGAGCAGTTCTTC.